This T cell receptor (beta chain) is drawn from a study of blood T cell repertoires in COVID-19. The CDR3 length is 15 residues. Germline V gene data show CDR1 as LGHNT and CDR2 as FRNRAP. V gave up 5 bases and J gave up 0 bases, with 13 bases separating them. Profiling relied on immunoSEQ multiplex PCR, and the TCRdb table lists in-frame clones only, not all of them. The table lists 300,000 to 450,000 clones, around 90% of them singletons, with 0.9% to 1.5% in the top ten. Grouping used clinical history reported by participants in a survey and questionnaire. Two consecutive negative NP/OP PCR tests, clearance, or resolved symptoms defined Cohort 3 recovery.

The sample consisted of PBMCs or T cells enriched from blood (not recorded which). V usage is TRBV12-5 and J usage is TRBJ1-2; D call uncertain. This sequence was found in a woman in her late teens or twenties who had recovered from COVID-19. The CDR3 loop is CASGLLERANYGYTF. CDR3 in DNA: TGTGCTAGTGGTCTCCTGGAGCGCGCTAACTATGGCTACACCTTC.